Below, 25 T cell receptor beta chains from the same sample are listed, as sequenced in a study of T cells in Graves' hyperthyroidism and ophthalmopathy (dated by TCRdb to between 2017 and 2020). The method behind the library was multiplex PCR. Sequencing used an Illumina HiSeq 2000. The TCR beta CDR3 regions were amplified from RNA transcripts. A first-round RT-PCR of the TCR CDR3 used the HTBI primer set with the Qiagen OneStep RT-PCR kit. TCRdb reanalyzed the raw reads on its own, using fastp at Q25 for trimming and MiXCR for clone calling, and kept in-frame beta chains. Each CDR3 protein gets just one entry, which takes the most common genes and DNA from the rows behind it. Counted in this sample were approximately 600,000 distinct CDR3 sequences; approximately 14% of them appeared once. The ten largest clones capture roughly 7% of the sample. The sequenced sample consisted of blood. The receptors stem from a woman between 18 and 30 years old with Graves' ophthalmopathy.

This clonotype was seen at least ten times. The chain joins TRBV10-3 to TRBJ1-1, with unresolved D. V lost 2 bases and J 4 bases, leaving 2 bases between the germline ends. The V gene's germline CDR1 is ENHRY and CDR2 SYGVKD. This CDR3 contains 11 residues. Here the CDR3 DNA reads TGTGCCATCAGTGAGGGCACTGAAGCTTTCTTT. It encodes CAISEGTEAFF.

V usage is TRBV20-1 and J usage is TRBJ1-1; D remains ambiguous. V was shortened by 6 bases and J by 1 base, with 15 bases between the two germline ends. Germline lookup yields CDR1 DFQATT and CDR2 SNEGSKA (reference sequence). The CDR3 contains 14 residues. CDR3 nucleotides: TGCAGTGCCGAAGCCGGTGGACGGAACACTGAAGCTTTCTTT. Residues: CSAEAGGRNTEAFF.

This clonotype was detected many times. The chain links TRBV28 to TRBJ1-2; D gene uncertain. The germline V gene has CDR1 MDHEN and CDR2 SYDVKM. The CDR3 runs 13 residues. V was clipped by 7 bases and J by 4 bases, with 13 bases between them. CDR3 nucleotide sequence: TGTGCCAGCAAAAGCCAGGTCATCTATGGCTACACCTTC. Protein: CASKSQVIYGYTF.

This clonotype showed up many times. The CDR3 sequence is CASSLVRSSGNAYNEQFF. The CDR3 DNA follows: TGTGCCAGCAGCTTAGTAAGGAGCAGCGGGAATGCCTACAATGAGCAGTTCTTC. V gene TRBV5-6 combines with J gene TRBJ2-1; 7 bases are a match to TRBD2. Germline loops: CDR1 SGHDT, CDR2 YYEEEE. This CDR3 spans 18 amino acids. The V gene end was trimmed by 2 bases and the J gene end by 2 bases; junction bases not matched to a gene: 13.

V is TRBV12-3 or TRBV12-4 and J is TRBJ2-3, with D possibly matching TRBD2 (6 bases). The CDR3 consists of 14 residues. V shed 2 bases and J shed 3 bases, with 9 bases lying between them. The CDR3 DNA reads TGTGCCAGCAGTTTAAGGAGGGGAACAGATACGCAGTATTTT. Its translation: CASSLRRGTDTQYF.

This clonotype has a handful of counts. At one end, the junction sequence differs from germline, possibly due to a read error. This chain connects TRBV25-1 to TRBJ2-3, with 8 bases that match TRBD2. CDR1 is MGHDK, CDR2 SYGVNS, per germline. This CDR3 has 17 amino acids. The CDR3 sequence is CASSEVGVWTSIDTQYF. The DNA for the CDR3 is TGTGCCAGCAGTGAAGTAGGAGTCTGGACTAGCATAGATACGCAGTATTTT.

The rearrangement links TRBV6-1 to TRBJ1-4; 7 nucleotides match TRBD1. The trim removed 4 bases at V and 6 bases at J, leaving 8 bases unmatched. The CDR3 has 15 residues. Germline CDR1 MNHNS, CDR2 SASEGT. Here the CDR3 DNA reads TGTGCCAGCAGTGCCCGACAGGGATGGGATGAAAAACTGTTTTTT. The encoded protein is CASSARQGWDEKLFF.

This clonotype was observed at least ten times. The chain couples TRBV2 to TRBJ2-7; TRBD2 aligns across 7 bases. The CDR3 has 15 residues. From germline, CDR1 is SNHLY and CDR2 FYNNEI. V dropped 7 bases and J dropped 6; count of bases not matched to a gene: 15. The CDR3 region has the DNA TGTGCCAGCACCCTATTTTCTAGCGGCCTACTCGAGCAGTACTTC. It translates to CASTLFSSGLLEQYF.

This clonotype has ten or more counts. The CDR3 coding sequence is TGCAGTGCTAGAGATGGGACTAGCGCACAAGAGACCCAGTACTTC. This encodes CSARDGTSAQETQYF. V is TRBV20-1 and J is TRBJ2-5, with 10 bases fitting TRBD2. Trimming cost V 0 bases and J 2 bases; bases outside gene matches: 3. This CDR3 comprises 15 residues. The germline V gene has CDR1 DFQATT and CDR2 SNEGSKA (reference sequence).

The rearrangement joins TRBV4-2 to TRBJ2-1, with D possibly TRBD2 on 6 matching bases. The CDR3 consists of 13 residues. V gave up 4 bases and J gave up 8 bases, with 12 bases separating them. CDR1 and CDR2 (germline): LGHNA, YNFKEQ. The CDR3 sequence: CASSPGGVYEQFF. CDR3 DNA sequence: TGTGCCAGCAGCCCCGGGGGAGTGTATGAGCAGTTCTTC.

This clonotype showed up many times. The rearrangement joins TRBV19 to TRBJ2-7, with 8 nucleotides matching TRBD2. CDR1 and CDR2 from the germline V gene are LNHDA and SQIVND (reference sequence). This CDR3 has 17 amino acids. The J segment lost 2 bases and the V segment lost 2 bases, leaving 11 bases of the junction unmatched. CDR3 sequence reads: CASSILPWAGGAYEQYF. The CDR3 nucleotides are TGTGCCAGTAGTATACTCCCCTGGGCGGGAGGAGCCTACGAGCAGTACTTC.

This clonotype was recorded at least ten times. The J gene is TRBJ1-1, the V gene TRBV5-5, with D perhaps TRBD1 (6 bases). This CDR3 is 16 amino acids long. Germline-derived CDR1 and CDR2 are SGHKS and YYEKEE (reference sequence). Between the trimmed V and J ends, which lost 0 bases and 4 bases, there was a span of 16 bases. CDR3: CASSLGWGGSGTEAFF. In DNA form, the CDR3 reads TGTGCCAGCAGCTTGGGTTGGGGGGGCTCGGGCACTGAAGCTTTCTTT.

This clonotype was seen repeatedly, ten times or more. The V and J genes are TRBV3-1 and TRBJ2-1; weak D call: TRBD2 (6 bases). Germline V gene sequence: CDR1 LGHDT, CDR2 YNNKEL (reference sequence). This CDR3 region has 13 residues. The ends were cut back, 6 bases at V and 4 bases at J, with 10 bases in the middle. CDR3 sequence reads: CASRVAGYNEQFF. The CDR3 DNA reads as TGTGCCAGCAGGGTCGCGGGATACAATGAGCAGTTCTTC.

This clonotype was seen repeatedly, ten times or more. The V call is TRBV12-3 or TRBV12-4, the J call TRBJ2-5, with 7 nucleotides matching TRBD2. The CDR3 runs to 17 residues. V lost 2 bases, J lost 5 bases, and 14 bases stayed unmatched. This chain's CDR3 is CASSLSPPTLAWETQYF. The DNA of the CDR3 is TGTGCCAGCAGTTTAAGCCCCCCCACACTAGCGTGGGAGACCCAGTACTTC.

This clonotype was seen many times. The chain carries TRBV7-2 and TRBJ2-7, with D maybe TRBD1 (6 bases). Germline assignment: CDR1 SGHTA and CDR2 FQGNSA. V lost 1 base to trimming and J lost 3 bases, with 13 bases between them. The CDR3 totals 15 residues. In DNA, the CDR3 is TGTGCCAGCAGCTTAGGGACAGAAGTCCACTACGAGCAGTACTTC. Its translation is CASSLGTEVHYEQYF.

This clonotype was counted ten times or more. This chain connects TRBV15 to TRBJ1-2; possible D gene TRBD1, 6 bases. The CDR3 is 18 amino acids. The germline V and J ends were trimmed by 0 bases and 6 bases, with 23 bases remaining between them. Germline loops: CDR1 LNHNV, CDR2 YYDKDF (reference sequence). The CDR3 protein is CATSRDLLDSGQLDGYTF. CDR3 bases: TGTGCCACCAGCAGAGATCTCCTGGACTCGGGACAACTAGATGGCTACACCTTC.

This clonotype appeared many times. CDR3 bases: TGTGCCAGCAGTGAACTAGCGGGAGTTGCCGGGGAGCTGTTTTTT. Protein sequence: CASSELAGVAGELFF. The V and J genes are TRBV2 and TRBJ2-2; 10 positions agree with TRBD2. This CDR3 has 15 residues. Trimming took 2 bases from V and 6 from J; bases not matched to a gene: 3. Germline V gene lookup returns CDR1 SNHLY and CDR2 FYNNEI.

V is TRBV12-3 or TRBV12-4 and J is TRBJ2-4; TRBD2 is a possible D gene (6 bases). With 1 base removed from V and 7 bases from J, the gap between germline ends came to 14 bases. There are 15 residues in the CDR3. The CDR3 DNA follows: TGTGCCAGCAGTTTAGAGACTAGTTTAGGTAACATTCAGTACTTC. This gives the protein CASSLETSLGNIQYF.

As for this clonotype: One base away lies a much larger clone, so this may be a sequencing read error. Likely a read error: the CDR3 ends without its conserved phenylalanine or tryptophan. V usage is TRBV2 and J usage is TRBJ2-7; 7 bases agree with TRBD1. This CDR3 comprises 16 residues. After removal of 3 bases from V and 3 bases from J, the junction contained 11 bases not matched to a gene. The germline V gene encodes CDR1 SNHLY and CDR2 FYNNEI. CDR3 region: CASSEGQRRYNYEQYL. The CDR3 nucleotides read TGTGCCAGCAGTGAGGGACAGCGGCGGTACAACTACGAGCAGTACCTC.

The chain combines TRBV12-3 or TRBV12-4 with TRBJ2-1; 11 bases match TRBD2. J lost 3 bases, V lost 8 bases, and 12 bases had no gene match. CDR3 length: 17 residues. Here the CDR3 DNA reads TGTGCCAGCGGGAGTATAGCGGGAGGGCCGGACTACAATGAGCAGTTCTTC. It specifies CASGSIAGGPDYNEQFF.

This clonotype was counted only a few times. The chain recombines TRBV29-1 with TRBJ2-7; maybe TRBD1 (5 bases). CDR1 SQVTM and CDR2 ANQGSEA come from the germline V gene. CDR3 length: 12 residues. The V and J ends lost 2 bases and 2 bases respectively, with 7 bases between them. The CDR3 nucleotides read TGCAGCGTTGAAAAGGACACCTACGAGCAGTACTTC. This codes for CSVEKDTYEQYF.

The sample holds many counts of this clonotype. The chain employs TRBV20-1 and TRBJ1-6; 9 bases line up with TRBD1. The V segment lost 1 base and the J segment 8 bases; nucleotides outside the gene matches: 6. CDR1 is DFQATT and CDR2 is SNEGSKA in the germline V gene (reference sequence). The CDR3 runs 15 residues. The CDR3 nucleotides are TGCAGTGCTAGAGGCACCGGGACAGGGTATTCACCCCTCCACTTT. Its protein is CSARGTGTGYSPLHF.

The V and J genes are TRBV7-3 and TRBJ1-6; D uncertain. The germline V and J ends were trimmed by 5 bases and 7 bases, with 12 bases remaining between them. Germline loops: CDR1 SGHTA, CDR2 FQGTGA. The CDR3 is made up of 14 amino acids. CDR3 sequence (DNA): TGTGCCAGCAGCCAAGGGCAGGAGAATTCACCCCTCCACTTT. Encoded protein: CASSQGQENSPLHF.

The sample holds a few counts of this clonotype. The chain has TRBV6-6 and TRBJ1-1; D is perhaps TRBD1 (6 bases). Trimming removed 2 bases at V and 1 base at J, with 11 bases between. The CDR3 has 15 amino acids. The germline gives CDR1 MNHNY, CDR2 SVGAGI (reference sequence). The CDR3 nucleotides are TGTGCCAGCAGTTACGACGGACAGTCGAACACTGAAGCTTTCTTT. Residues: CASSYDGQSNTEAFF.

This sequence joins TRBV25-1 and TRBJ2-5, with a possible D match to TRBD2 (5 bases). Between the trimmed V and J ends, which lost 5 bases and 1 base, there was a span of 20 bases. The CDR3 runs 17 residues. CDR1 and CDR2 from the germline V gene are MGHDK and SYGVNS. CDR3 nucleotides: TGTGCCAGCAGTCAACGAGAAACGAGGGTGACCCAAGAGACCCAGTACTTC. Its translation: CASSQRETRVTQETQYF.